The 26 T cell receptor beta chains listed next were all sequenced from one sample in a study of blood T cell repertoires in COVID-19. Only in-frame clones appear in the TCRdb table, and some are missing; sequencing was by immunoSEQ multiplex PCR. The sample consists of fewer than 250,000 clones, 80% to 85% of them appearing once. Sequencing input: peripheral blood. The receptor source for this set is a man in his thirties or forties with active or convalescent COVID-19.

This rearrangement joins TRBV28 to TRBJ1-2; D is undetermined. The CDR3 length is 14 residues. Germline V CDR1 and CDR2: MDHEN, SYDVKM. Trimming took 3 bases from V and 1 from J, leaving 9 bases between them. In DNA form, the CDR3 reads TGTGCCAGCAGTTTCCTGGCGGTTAACTATGGCTACACCTTC. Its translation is CASSFLAVNYGYTF.

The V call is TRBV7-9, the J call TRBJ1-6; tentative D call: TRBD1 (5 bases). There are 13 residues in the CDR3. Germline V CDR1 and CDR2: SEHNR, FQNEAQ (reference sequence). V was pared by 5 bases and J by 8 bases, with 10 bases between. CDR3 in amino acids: CASSGKGDSPLHF. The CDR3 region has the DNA TGTGCCAGCAGCGGGAAAGGGGATTCACCCCTCCACTTT.

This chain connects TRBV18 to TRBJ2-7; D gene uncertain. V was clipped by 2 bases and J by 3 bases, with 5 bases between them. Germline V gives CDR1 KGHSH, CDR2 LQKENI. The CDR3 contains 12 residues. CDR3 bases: TGTGCCAGCTCACCAACGGGCTACGAGCAGTACTTC. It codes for CASSPTGYEQYF.

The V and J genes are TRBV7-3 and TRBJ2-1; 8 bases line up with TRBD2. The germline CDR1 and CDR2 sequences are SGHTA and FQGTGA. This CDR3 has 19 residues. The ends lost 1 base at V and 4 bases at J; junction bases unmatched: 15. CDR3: CASSLSSSGASGPYNEQFF. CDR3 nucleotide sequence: TGTGCCAGCAGCTTAAGCTCGTCTGGGGCTAGCGGGCCTTACAATGAGCAGTTCTTC.

The DNA of the CDR3 is TGTGCCAGCAGCCCCGGGACAGGGGGCCCCTATGGCTACACCTTC. As protein: CASSPGTGGPYGYTF. This chain links TRBV7-2 with TRBJ1-2; TRBD1 aligns across 12 bases. The CDR3 runs 15 residues. The germline V gene encodes CDR1 SGHTA and CDR2 FQGNSA. V lost 5 bases to trimming and J lost 4 bases; unmatched junction nucleotides: 5.

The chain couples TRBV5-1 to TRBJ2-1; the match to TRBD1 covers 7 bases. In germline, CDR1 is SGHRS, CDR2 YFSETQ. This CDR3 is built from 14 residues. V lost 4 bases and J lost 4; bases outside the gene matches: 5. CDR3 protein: CASSPGTAYNEQFF. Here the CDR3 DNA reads TGCGCCAGCAGCCCTGGGACAGCTTACAATGAGCAGTTCTTC.

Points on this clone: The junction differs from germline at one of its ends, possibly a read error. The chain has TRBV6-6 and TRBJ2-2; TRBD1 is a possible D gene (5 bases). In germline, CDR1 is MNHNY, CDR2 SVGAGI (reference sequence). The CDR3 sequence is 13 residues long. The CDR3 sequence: CASTKGNAGELFF. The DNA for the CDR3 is TGTGCCAGCACAAAGGGGAACGCCGGGGAGCTGTTTTTT.

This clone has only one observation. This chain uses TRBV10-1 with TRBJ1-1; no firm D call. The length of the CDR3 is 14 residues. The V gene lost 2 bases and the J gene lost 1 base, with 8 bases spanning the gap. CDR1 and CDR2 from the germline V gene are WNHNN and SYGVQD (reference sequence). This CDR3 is CASSEGRSNTEAFF. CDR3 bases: TGCGCCAGCAGTGAGGGCAGGTCGAACACTGAAGCTTTCTTT.

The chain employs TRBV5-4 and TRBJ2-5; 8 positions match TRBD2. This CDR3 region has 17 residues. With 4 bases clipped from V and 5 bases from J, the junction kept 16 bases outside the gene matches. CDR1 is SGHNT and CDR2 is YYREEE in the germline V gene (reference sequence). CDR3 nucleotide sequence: TGTGCCAGCAGCCCGGGGGGGAGGGGGGCGTCCTCCGAGACCCAGTACTTC. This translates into CASSPGGRGASSETQYF.

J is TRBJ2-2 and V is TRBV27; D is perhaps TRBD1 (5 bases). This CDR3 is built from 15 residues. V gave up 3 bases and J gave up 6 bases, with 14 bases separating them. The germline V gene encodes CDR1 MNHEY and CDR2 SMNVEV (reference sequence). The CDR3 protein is CASSFSPGLAGELFF. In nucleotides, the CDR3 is TGTGCCAGCAGTTTCTCACCAGGGCTCGCCGGGGAGCTGTTTTTT.

In DNA form, the CDR3 reads TGTGCCAGCAGTTTGGGCGGGGTGAACACCGGGGAGCTGTTTTTT. Translating gives CASSLGGVNTGELFF. The chain combines TRBV27 with TRBJ2-2, with D possibly matching TRBD2 (6 bases). Deletions cut 3 bases from V and 1 base from J, with 9 bases between. Germline CDR1 and CDR2: MNHEY and SMNVEV (reference sequence). The CDR3 is made up of 15 amino acids.

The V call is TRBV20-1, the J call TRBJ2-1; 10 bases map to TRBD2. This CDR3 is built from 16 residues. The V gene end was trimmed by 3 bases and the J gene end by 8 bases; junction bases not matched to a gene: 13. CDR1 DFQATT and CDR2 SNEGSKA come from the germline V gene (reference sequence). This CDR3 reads CSASEGIAGGLDEQFF. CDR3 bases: TGCAGTGCTAGTGAGGGGATAGCGGGGGGCCTCGATGAGCAGTTCTTC.

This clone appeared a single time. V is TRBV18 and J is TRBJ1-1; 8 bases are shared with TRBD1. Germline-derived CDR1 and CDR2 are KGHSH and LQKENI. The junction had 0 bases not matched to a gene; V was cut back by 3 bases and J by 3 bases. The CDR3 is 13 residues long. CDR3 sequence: CASSPGQDTEAFF. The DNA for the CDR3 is TGTGCCAGCTCACCGGGACAGGACACTGAAGCTTTCTTT.

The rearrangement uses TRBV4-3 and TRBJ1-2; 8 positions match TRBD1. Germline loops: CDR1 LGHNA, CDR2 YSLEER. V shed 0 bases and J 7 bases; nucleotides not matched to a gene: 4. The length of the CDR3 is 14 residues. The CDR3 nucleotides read TGCGCCAGCAGCCAAGATCCCGGACAGGGTGGCTACACCTTC. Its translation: CASSQDPGQGGYTF.

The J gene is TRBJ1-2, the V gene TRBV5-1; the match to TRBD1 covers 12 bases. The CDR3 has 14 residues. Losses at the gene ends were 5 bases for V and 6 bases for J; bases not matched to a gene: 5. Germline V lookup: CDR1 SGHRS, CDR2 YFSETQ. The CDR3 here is CASRIGTGGDGYTF. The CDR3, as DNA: TGCGCCAGCAGGATCGGGACAGGGGGCGATGGCTACACCTTC.

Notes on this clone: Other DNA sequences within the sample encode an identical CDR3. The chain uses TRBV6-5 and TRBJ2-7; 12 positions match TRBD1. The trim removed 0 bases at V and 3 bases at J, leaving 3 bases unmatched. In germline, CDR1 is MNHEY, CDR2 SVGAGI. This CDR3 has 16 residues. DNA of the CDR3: TGTGCCAGCAGTTACTCCGGGACAGGGGGCGGCTACGAGCAGTACTTC. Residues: CASSYSGTGGGYEQYF.

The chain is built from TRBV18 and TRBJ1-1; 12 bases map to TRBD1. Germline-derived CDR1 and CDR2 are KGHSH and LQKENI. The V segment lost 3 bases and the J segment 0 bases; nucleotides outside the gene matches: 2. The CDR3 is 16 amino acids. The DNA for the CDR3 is TGTGCCAGCTCACCGGGACAGGGGGCGATGAACACTGAAGCTTTCTTT. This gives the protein CASSPGQGAMNTEAFF.

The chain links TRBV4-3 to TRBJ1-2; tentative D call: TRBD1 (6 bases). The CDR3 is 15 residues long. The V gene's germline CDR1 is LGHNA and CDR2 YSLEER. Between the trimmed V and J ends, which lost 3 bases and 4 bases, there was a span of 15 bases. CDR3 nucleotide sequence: TGCGCCAGCAGCCATGATCTTACAGGGATCTATGGCTACACCTTC. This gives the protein CASSHDLTGIYGYTF.

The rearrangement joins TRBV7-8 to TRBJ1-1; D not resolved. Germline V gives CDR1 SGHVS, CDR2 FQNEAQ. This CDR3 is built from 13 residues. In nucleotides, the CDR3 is TGTGCTTGCAAACTCGGGAGGAACACTGAAGCTTTCTTT. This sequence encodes CACKLGRNTEAFF.

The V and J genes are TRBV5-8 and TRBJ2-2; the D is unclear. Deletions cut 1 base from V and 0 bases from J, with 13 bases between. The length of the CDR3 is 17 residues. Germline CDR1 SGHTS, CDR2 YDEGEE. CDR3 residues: CASSLPVGRANTGELFF. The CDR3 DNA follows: TGTGCCAGCAGCTTGCCTGTAGGTCGGGCGAACACCGGGGAGCTGTTTTTT.

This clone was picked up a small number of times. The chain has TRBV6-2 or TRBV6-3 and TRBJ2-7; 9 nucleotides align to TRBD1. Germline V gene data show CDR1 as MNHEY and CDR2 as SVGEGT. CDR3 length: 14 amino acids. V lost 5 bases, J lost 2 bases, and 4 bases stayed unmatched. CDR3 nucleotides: TGTGCCAGCAGTAGAAGGACAGGGGCCTACGAGCAGTACTTC. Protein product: CASSRRTGAYEQYF.

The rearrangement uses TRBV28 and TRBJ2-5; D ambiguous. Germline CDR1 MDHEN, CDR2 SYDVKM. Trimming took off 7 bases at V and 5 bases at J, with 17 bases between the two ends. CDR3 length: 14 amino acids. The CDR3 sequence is CASNPRRRPETQYF. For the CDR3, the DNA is TGTGCCAGCAACCCCCGGCGGCGTCCCGAGACCCAGTACTTC.

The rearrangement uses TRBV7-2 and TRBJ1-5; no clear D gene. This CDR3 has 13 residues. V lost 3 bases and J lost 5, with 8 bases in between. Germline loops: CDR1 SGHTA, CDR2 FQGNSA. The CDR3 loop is CASSFNWYQPQHF. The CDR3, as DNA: TGTGCCAGCAGCTTCAACTGGTATCAGCCCCAGCATTTT.

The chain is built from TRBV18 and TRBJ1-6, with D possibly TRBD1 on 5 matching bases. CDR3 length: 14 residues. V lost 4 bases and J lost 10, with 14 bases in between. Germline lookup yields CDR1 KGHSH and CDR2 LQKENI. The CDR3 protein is CASSQPDNYSPLHF. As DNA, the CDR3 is TGTGCCAGCTCACAACCGGACAACTACTCACCCCTCCACTTT.

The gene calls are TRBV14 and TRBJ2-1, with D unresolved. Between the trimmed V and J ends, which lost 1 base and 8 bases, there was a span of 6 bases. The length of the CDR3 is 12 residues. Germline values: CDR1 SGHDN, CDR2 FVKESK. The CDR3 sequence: CASSQGLDEQFF. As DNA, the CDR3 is TGTGCCAGCAGCCAAGGGCTAGATGAGCAGTTCTTC.

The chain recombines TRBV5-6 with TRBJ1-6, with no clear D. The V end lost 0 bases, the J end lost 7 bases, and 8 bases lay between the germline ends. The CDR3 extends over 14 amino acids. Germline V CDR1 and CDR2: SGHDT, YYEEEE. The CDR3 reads CASSLGQINSPLHF. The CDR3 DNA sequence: TGTGCCAGCAGCTTGGGGCAAATAAATTCACCCCTCCACTTT.